The source of this T cell receptor (beta chain) is a study of T cell clonality in common variable immunodeficiency. Overall study findings and caveats: CVID subjects shared fewer TCRbeta clones than healthy controls did. Fewer deletions and N-nucleotide insertions were reportedly seen in common variable immunodeficiency TCR beta sequences.

This clone was observed a handful of times. The antigen is undetermined. At one boundary the junction diverges from the germline segment, which might be a read error. The CDR3 end falls 3 residues outside the read, so it is completed with the germline J gene. Patients had low serum IgG, IgA and/or IgM and specific antibody deficiency. CVID subjects were neither ill nor on immunomodulatory or immunosuppressive medication at sampling. Assay used: immunoSEQ multiplex PCR; TCRdb lists only in-frame clones, some missing. The sample contains roughly 42,000 clones, none of them singletons. The CDR3 spans 14 residues. Per the germline V gene, CDR1 is PRHDT and CDR2 is FYEKMQ (reference sequence).

The sequence came from a human donor with common variable immunodeficiency. The V gene is TRBV13, the J gene TRBJ2-1, with 7 bases aligning to TRBD2. Sequenced sample: peripheral blood mononuclear cells. The CDR3 sequence: CASSLGRGNNEQFF. Partial CDR3 DNA: TGTGCCAGCAGCCTAGGGCGGGGGAACAATGAG.